The entry below gives a single T cell receptor (beta chain) sequence along with its context. The data derive from a study of blood T cell repertoires in COVID-19. Study summary: Both acute and convalescent COVID-19 samples were obtained from the United States, Italy and Spain.

TCRdb's table, derived via immunoSEQ multiplex PCR, lists solely in-frame clones and lacks some. Seen here are about 190,000 clones, roughly 80% observed once, and the top ten hold about 4.8%. This receptor was identified in a woman in her 30s with acute or convalescent COVID-19. The sample comprised peripheral blood.

In DNA, the CDR3 is TGTGCCATCAGCCCCACGGGATTCCAAGGCTACGAGCAGTACTTC. Translation: CAISPTGFQGYEQYF. This chain connects TRBV10-3 to TRBJ2-7; tentatively, D is TRBD2 (5 bases). CDR1 and CDR2 from the germline V gene are ENHRY and SYGVKD. This CDR3 contains 15 residues. V lost 6 bases and J lost 3, with 18 bases in between.